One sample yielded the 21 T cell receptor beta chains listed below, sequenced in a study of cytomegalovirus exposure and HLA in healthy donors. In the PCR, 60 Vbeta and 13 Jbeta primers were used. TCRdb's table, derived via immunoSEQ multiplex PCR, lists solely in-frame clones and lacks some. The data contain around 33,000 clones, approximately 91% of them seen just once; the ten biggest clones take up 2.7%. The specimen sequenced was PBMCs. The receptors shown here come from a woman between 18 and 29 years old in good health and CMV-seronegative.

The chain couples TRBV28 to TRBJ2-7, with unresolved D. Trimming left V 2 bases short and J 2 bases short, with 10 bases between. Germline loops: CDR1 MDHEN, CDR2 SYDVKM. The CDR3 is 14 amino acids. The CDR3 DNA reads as TGTGCCAGCAGTTTACAACCAGAAGCCTACGAGCAGTACTTC. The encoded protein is CASSLQPEAYEQYF. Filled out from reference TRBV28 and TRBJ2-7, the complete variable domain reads DVKVTQSSRYLVKRTGEKVFLECVQDMDHENMFWYRQDPGLGLRLIYFSYDVKMKEKGDIPEGYSVSREKKERFSLILESASTNQTSMYLCASSLQPEAYEQYFGPGTRLTVT.

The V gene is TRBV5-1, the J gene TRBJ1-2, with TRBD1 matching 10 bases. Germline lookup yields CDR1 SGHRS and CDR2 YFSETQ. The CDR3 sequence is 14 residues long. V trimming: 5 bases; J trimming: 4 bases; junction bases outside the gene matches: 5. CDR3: CASSSGTGVYGYTF. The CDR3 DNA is TGCGCCAGCAGTTCCGGGACAGGGGTCTATGGCTACACCTTC. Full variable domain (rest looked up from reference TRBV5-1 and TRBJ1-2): KAGVTQTPRYLIKTRGQQVTLSCSPISGHRSVSWYQQTPGQGLQFLFEYFSETQRNKGNFPGRFSGRQFSNSRSEMNVSTLELGDSALYLCASSSGTGVYGYTFGSGTRLTVV.

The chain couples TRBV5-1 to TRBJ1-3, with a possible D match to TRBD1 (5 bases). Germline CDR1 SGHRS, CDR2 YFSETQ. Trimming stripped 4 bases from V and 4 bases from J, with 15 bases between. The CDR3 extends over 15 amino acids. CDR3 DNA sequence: TGCGCCAGCAGCCCCCGAGCAGGGCAGGGAAACACCATATATTTT. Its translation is CASSPRAGQGNTIYF.

CDR3 sequence (DNA): TGTGCCAGCAGCATCGCCCCGGGACAGGGCAAGGACGAGCAGTACTTC. Residues: CASSIAPGQGKDEQYF. V is TRBV9 and J is TRBJ2-7; 9 bases map to TRBD1. The V and J ends lost 4 bases and 5 bases, in that order; junction bases with no gene match: 13. The length of the CDR3 is 16 residues. From germline, CDR1 is SGDLS and CDR2 YYNGEE.

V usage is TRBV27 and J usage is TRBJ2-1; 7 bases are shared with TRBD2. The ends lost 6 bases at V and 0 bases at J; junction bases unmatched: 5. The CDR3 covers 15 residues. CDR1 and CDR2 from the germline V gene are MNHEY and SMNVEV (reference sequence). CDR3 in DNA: TGTGCCAGCAGAATGGGCGGGAGCTCCTACAATGAGCAGTTCTTC. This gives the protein CASRMGGSSYNEQFF.

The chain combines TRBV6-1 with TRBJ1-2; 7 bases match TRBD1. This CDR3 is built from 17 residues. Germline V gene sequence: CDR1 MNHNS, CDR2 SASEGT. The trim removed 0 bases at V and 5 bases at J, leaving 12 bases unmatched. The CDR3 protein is CASSEALLGGGGYGYTF. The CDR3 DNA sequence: TGTGCCAGCAGTGAAGCGCTTCTAGGAGGGGGCGGGTATGGCTACACCTTC.

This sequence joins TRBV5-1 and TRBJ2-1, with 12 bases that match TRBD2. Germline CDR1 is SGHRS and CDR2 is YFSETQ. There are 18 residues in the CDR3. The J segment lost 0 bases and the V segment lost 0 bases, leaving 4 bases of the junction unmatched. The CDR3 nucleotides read TGCGCCAGCAGCTTGGATGGACTAGCGGGGTACTCCTACAATGAGCAGTTCTTC. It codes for CASSLDGLAGYSYNEQFF.

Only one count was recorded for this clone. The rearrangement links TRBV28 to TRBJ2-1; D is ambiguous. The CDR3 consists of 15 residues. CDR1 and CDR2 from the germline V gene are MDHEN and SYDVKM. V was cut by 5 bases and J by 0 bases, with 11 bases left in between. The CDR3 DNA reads TGTGCCAGCAGTCAGCGAGCGTACTCCTACAATGAGCAGTTCTTC. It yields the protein CASSQRAYSYNEQFF.

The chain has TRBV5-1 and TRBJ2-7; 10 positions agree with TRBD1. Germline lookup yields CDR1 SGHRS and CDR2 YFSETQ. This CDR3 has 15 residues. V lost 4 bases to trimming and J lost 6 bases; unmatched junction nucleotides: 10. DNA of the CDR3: TGCGCCAGCAGCCCGAAGAGGGACAGGGGAGGCGAGCAGTACTTC. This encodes CASSPKRDRGGEQYF.

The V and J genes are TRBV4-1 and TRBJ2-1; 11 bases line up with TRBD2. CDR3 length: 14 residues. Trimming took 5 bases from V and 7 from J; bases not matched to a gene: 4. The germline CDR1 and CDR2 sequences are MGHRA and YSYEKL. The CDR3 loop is CASSVRTSGNEQFF. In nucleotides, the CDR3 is TGCGCCAGCAGCGTCCGGACTAGCGGGAATGAGCAGTTCTTC.

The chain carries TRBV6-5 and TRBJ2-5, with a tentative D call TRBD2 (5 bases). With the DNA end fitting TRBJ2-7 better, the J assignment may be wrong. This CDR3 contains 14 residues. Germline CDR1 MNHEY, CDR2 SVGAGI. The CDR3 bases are TGTGCCAGCAGTTCACTCCGACCGCGGGACGAGCAGTACTTC. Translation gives CASSSLRPRDEQYF.

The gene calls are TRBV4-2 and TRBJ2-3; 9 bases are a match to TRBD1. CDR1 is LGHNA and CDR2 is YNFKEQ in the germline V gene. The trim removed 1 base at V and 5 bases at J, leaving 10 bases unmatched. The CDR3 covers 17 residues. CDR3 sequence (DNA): TGTGCCAGCAGCCAAGGACAGGGGGTCGGGATTGGAGATACGCAGTATTTT. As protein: CASSQGQGVGIGDTQYF.

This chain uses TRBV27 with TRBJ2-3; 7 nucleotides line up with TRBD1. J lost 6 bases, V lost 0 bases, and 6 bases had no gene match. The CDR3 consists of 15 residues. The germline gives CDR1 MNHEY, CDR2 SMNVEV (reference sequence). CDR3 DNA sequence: TGTGCCAGCAGTTTATCGGGCACAGGGGCTGATACGCAGTATTTT. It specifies CASSLSGTGADTQYF.

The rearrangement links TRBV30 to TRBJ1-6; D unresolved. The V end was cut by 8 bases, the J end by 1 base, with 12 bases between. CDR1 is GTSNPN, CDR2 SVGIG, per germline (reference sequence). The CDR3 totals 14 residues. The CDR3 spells CAGFSGSYNSPLHF. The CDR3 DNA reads TGTGCCGGGTTCAGCGGGTCCTATAATTCACCCCTCCACTTT.

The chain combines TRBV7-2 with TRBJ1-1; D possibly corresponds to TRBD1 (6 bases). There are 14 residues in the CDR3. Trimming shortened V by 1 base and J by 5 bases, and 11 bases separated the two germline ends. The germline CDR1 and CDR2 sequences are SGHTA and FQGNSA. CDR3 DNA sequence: TGTGCCAGCAGCTTAGTGGCAGGGGAGACTGAAGCTTTCTTT. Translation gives CASSLVAGETEAFF. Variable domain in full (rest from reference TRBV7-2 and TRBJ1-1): GAGVSQSPSNKVTEKGKDVELRCDPISGHTALYWYRQSLGQGLEFLIYFQGNSAPDKSGLPSDRFSAERTGGSVSTLTIQRTQQEDSAVYLCASSLVAGETEAFFGQGTRLTVV.

The CDR3 DNA sequence: TGTGCCAGCAGCCCGGCGACAGGGTCGAGGAACTATGGCTACACCTTC. It is translated as CASSPATGSRNYGYTF. This chain uses TRBV2 with TRBJ1-2; 7 nucleotides line up with TRBD1. The junction had 12 bases not matched to a gene; V was cut back by 6 bases and J by 2 bases. This CDR3 region has 16 residues. Germline CDR1 and CDR2: SNHLY and FYNNEI.

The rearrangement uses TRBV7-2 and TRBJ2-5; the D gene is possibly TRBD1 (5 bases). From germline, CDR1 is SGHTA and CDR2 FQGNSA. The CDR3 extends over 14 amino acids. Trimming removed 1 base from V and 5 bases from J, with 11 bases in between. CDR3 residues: CASSLVAGKETQYF. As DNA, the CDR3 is TGTGCCAGCAGCTTAGTAGCAGGGAAGGAGACCCAGTACTTC. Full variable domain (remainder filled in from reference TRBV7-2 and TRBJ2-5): GAGVSQSPSNKVTEKGKDVELRCDPISGHTALYWYRQSLGQGLEFLIYFQGNSAPDKSGLPSDRFSAERTGGSVSTLTIQRTQQEDSAVYLCASSLVAGKETQYFGPGTRLLVL.

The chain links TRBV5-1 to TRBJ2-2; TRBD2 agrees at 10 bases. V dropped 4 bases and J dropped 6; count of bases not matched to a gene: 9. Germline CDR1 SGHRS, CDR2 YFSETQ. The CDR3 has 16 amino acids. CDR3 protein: CASSRNSGRAAGELFF. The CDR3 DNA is TGCGCCAGCAGCCGGAACAGCGGGAGGGCCGCCGGGGAGCTGTTTTTT.

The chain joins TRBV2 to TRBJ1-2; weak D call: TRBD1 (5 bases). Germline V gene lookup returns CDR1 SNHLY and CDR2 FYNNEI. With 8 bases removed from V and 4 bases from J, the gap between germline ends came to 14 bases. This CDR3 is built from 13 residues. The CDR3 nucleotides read TGTGCCAGCTTTACAGGCGACTCCTATGGCTACACCTTC. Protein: CASFTGDSYGYTF.

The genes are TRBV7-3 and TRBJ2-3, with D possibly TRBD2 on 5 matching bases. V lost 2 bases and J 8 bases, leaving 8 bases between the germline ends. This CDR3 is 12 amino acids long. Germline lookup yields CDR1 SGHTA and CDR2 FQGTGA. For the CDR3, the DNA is TGTGCCAGCAGCTTAGTGGCGGGTACGCAGTATTTT. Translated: CASSLVAGTQYF.

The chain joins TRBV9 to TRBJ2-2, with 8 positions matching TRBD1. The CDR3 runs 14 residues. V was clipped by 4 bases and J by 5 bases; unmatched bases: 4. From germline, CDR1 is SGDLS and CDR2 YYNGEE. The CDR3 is CASSPTGGTGELFF. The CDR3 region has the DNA TGTGCCAGCAGCCCCACAGGGGGAACCGGGGAGCTGTTTTTT.